Listed here are 22 T cell receptor beta chains from one sample, sequenced in a study of memory CD4+ T cells and cytomegalovirus serostatus (dated by TCRdb to about 2019). Libraries came from the immunoSEQ multiplex PCR assay. In its TCRdb copy, this immuneACCESS table keeps in-frame sequences only and misses some clones. Where compared with another copy, unresolved V genes explain less than half of these, and the others have no known cause. The sample yields about 56,000 clones; roughly 87% were counted once. The ten largest clones add up to approximately 0.4% of the sample. A FACSAria II was used to sort memory CD4+ T cells, defined as single viable CD3+CD4+CD8-CD45RO+ cells. Sequencing was done on a sample of memory CD4+ T cells from blood. These receptors all come from an adult in good health and CMV-seronegative.

The genes are TRBV25-1 and TRBJ2-7; D ambiguous. This CDR3 spans 11 amino acids. CDR1 and CDR2 from the germline V gene are MGHDK and SYGVNS. V was shortened by 5 bases and J by 7 bases, with 9 bases between the two germline ends. The CDR3 coding sequence is TGTGCCAGCAGTCCTGACCGAGAGCAGTACTTC. Protein product: CASSPDREQYF.

V is TRBV21-1 and J is TRBJ1-5; the table's D gene call, TRBD1, was not cross checked with the DNA. TRBV21-1 has pseudogene status. The CDR3 spans 13 residues. Written as DNA, the CDR3 is TGTGCCAAAACGACAGGCTCCAATCAGCCCCAGCATTTT. Protein sequence: CAKTTGSNQPQHF.

The rearrangement uses TRBV2 and TRBJ2-3, with D perhaps TRBD2 (5 bases). V lost 6 bases and J 8 bases, leaving 15 bases between the germline ends. Per the germline V gene, CDR1 is SNHLY and CDR2 is FYNNEI. CDR3 length equals 13 residues. CDR3 nucleotides: TGTGCCAGCAGCGATACGGGGATAGGTACGCAGTATTTT. Amino acid sequence: CASSDTGIGTQYF.

The chain couples TRBV2 to TRBJ2-7, with TRBD2 as a possible D gene (5 bases). This CDR3 comprises 12 residues. The germline V and J ends were trimmed by 6 bases and 5 bases, with 11 bases remaining between them. CDR1 and CDR2 (germline): SNHLY, FYNNEI. CDR3 amino acids: CASRGDGHEQYF. In nucleotides, the CDR3 is TGTGCCAGCAGGGGAGACGGCCACGAGCAGTACTTC.

This chain joins TRBV11-2 and TRBJ2-1; D call uncertain. Germline lookup yields CDR1 SGHAT and CDR2 FQNNGV. The CDR3 is 11 amino acids. Trimming took off 5 bases at V and 4 bases at J, with 3 bases between the two ends. The CDR3 spells CASSPYNEQFF. The CDR3 nucleotides are TGTGCCAGCAGCCCATACAATGAGCAGTTCTTC.

The CDR3 reads CASSLVEKGLSSPLHF. Written as DNA, the CDR3 is TGTGCCAGCAGCTTAGTTGAGAAGGGGTTGAGTTCACCCCTCCACTTT. The chain combines TRBV7-9 with TRBJ1-6, with D possibly TRBD1 on 5 matching bases. The ends were cut back, 1 base at V and 9 bases at J, with 16 bases in the middle. There are 16 residues in the CDR3. Per the germline V gene, CDR1 is SEHNR and CDR2 is FQNEAQ (reference sequence).

This clone has more than one count but fewer than ten. The genes are TRBV10-3 and TRBJ2-1, with D perhaps TRBD1 (5 bases). Trimming pared 3 bases from V and 8 bases from J, leaving 20 bases between. The CDR3 length is 16 residues. CDR1 is ENHRY and CDR2 is SYGVKD in the germline V gene. This chain's CDR3 is CAISDRRQGKTDEQFF. The CDR3 bases are TGTGCCATCAGTGATCGGCGTCAGGGAAAGACGGATGAGCAGTTCTTC.

The J gene is TRBJ1-4, the V gene TRBV11-2; D call uncertain. Deletions cut 4 bases from V and 5 bases from J, with 8 bases between. Germline CDR1 reads SGHAT; CDR2 reads FQNNGV. This CDR3 region has 13 residues. The CDR3 nucleotides are TGTGCCAGCAGCTCCCCGCGGAATGAAAAACTGTTTTTT. Translation gives CASSSPRNEKLFF.

This chain links TRBV7-2 with TRBJ2-6; D is uncertain. The V and J ends lost 5 bases and 0 bases respectively, with 14 bases between them. The CDR3 is made up of 17 amino acids. Germline assignment: CDR1 SGHTA and CDR2 FQGNSA. The CDR3 region has the DNA TGTGCCAGCAGCCGATTCTCAACGAGCTCTGGGGCCAACGTCCTGACTTTC. This sequence encodes CASSRFSTSSGANVLTF.

The rearrangement uses TRBV9 and TRBJ2-5; D is ambiguous. CDR1 is SGDLS, CDR2 YYNGEE, per germline. Trimming pared 1 base from V and 5 bases from J, leaving 15 bases between. The CDR3 loop spans 15 amino acids. In nucleotides, the CDR3 is TGTGCCAGCAGCGTAACTACCGGCAAGTCGGAGACCCAGTACTTC. Translating gives CASSVTTGKSETQYF.

This chain connects TRBV5-4 to TRBJ1-2, with D perhaps matching TRBD1 (5 bases). V shed 4 bases and J shed 8 bases, with 18 bases lying between them. Per germline, CDR1 SGHNT and CDR2 YYREEE (reference sequence). The CDR3 runs 14 residues. Here the CDR3 DNA reads TGTGCCAGCAGCGTAGATTCAGGGAGAGGCGGCTACACCTTC. Residues: CASSVDSGRGGYTF.

This chain uses TRBV29-1 with TRBJ2-1; either TRBD1 or TRBD2 may fit D (5 bases each). The CDR3 is 15 residues long. V was clipped by 6 bases and J by 5 bases, with 20 bases between them. In germline, CDR1 is SQVTM, CDR2 ANQGSEA. The CDR3: CSVAFGTMANNEQFF. The DNA for the CDR3 is TGCAGCGTCGCCTTCGGGACCATGGCGAACAATGAGCAGTTCTTC.

The rearrangement joins TRBV30 to TRBJ1-5; perhaps TRBD1 as D (5 bases). Trimming pared 1 base from V and 4 bases from J, leaving 11 bases between. Germline CDR1 and CDR2: GTSNPN and SVGIG (reference sequence). The CDR3 loop spans 14 amino acids. The CDR3 DNA follows: TGTGCCTGGAGTGCGCAGGGAGGAAATCAGCCCCAGCATTTT. This codes for CAWSAQGGNQPQHF. The variable domain in full, completed from reference TRBV30 and TRBJ1-5, reads SQTIHQWPATLVQPVGSPLSLECTVEGTSNPNLYWYRQAAGRGLQLLFYSVGIGQISSEVPQNLSASRPQDRQFILSSKKLLLSDSGFYLCAWSAQGGNQPQHFGDGTRLSIL.

The chain has TRBV4-2 and TRBJ2-3; no definite D call. From germline, CDR1 is LGHNA and CDR2 YNFKEQ. Between the trimmed V and J ends, which lost 1 base and 2 bases, there was a span of 7 bases. This CDR3 is 14 amino acids long. CDR3 in amino acids: CASSQGLPTDTQYF. The CDR3, as DNA: TGTGCCAGCAGCCAAGGCCTCCCCACAGATACGCAGTATTTT.

The chain carries TRBV11-3 and TRBJ1-6; D might be TRBD1 (5 bases). CDR1 is SGHNT, CDR2 YENEEA, per germline. The V end was cut by 1 base, the J end by 9 bases, with 13 bases between. The CDR3 is 15 residues long. Here the CDR3 DNA reads TGTGCCAGCAGCTTAGGAGCAGGGTACGGTTCACCCCTCCACTTT. As protein: CASSLGAGYGSPLHF.

The chain couples TRBV29-1 to TRBJ1-2, with 8 bases identical to TRBD1. The CDR3 contains 12 residues. V shed 7 bases and J 7 bases; nucleotides not matched to a gene: 8. Per germline, CDR1 SQVTM and CDR2 ANQGSEA. CDR3 in amino acids: CSALQGEVGYTF. CDR3 coding DNA: TGCAGCGCCTTACAGGGGGAAGTTGGCTACACCTTC.

J is TRBJ1-2 and V is TRBV14, with 8 bases fitting TRBD1. This CDR3 contains 12 residues. Per germline, CDR1 SGHDN and CDR2 FVKESK. The ends lost 4 bases at V and 8 bases at J; junction bases unmatched: 3. CDR3 nucleotides: TGTGCCAGCAGCCCAGGGGGCGGGGGCTACACCTTC. Residues: CASSPGGGGYTF.

This chain links TRBV6-5 with TRBJ1-1, with D hard to call. The CDR3 is 13 amino acids. V shed 2 bases and J shed 1 base, with 5 bases lying between them. From germline, CDR1 is MNHEY and CDR2 SVGAGI. The CDR3 is CASSYSQNTEAFF. CDR3 DNA: TGTGCCAGCAGTTACAGTCAGAACACTGAAGCTTTCTTT.

This sequence joins TRBV2 and TRBJ2-3; the D is unclear. The V end was cut by 6 bases, the J end by 2 bases, with 3 bases between. The CDR3 has 11 amino acids. Germline V gene sequence: CDR1 SNHLY, CDR2 FYNNEI. CDR3 sequence reads: CASSTTDTQYF. CDR3 coding DNA: TGTGCCAGCAGCACCACAGATACGCAGTATTTT.

The genes are TRBV9 and TRBJ1-2; D not certain. Per germline, CDR1 SGDLS and CDR2 YYNGEE. The V gene lost 0 bases and the J gene lost 8 bases, with 11 bases spanning the gap. The CDR3 is made up of 13 amino acids. CDR3 amino acids: CASSVEGLGGYTF. The DNA for the CDR3 is TGTGCCAGCAGCGTAGAAGGCCTAGGAGGCTACACCTTC.

The V and J genes are TRBV28 and TRBJ1-1; no firm D call. The CDR3 is 11 amino acids. Per germline, CDR1 MDHEN and CDR2 SYDVKM. Trimming stripped 7 bases from V and 7 bases from J, with 10 bases between. The CDR3 here is CASKVRVEAFF. CDR3 coding DNA: TGTGCCAGCAAAGTACGGGTTGAAGCTTTCTTT. Complete variable domain (other parts from reference TRBV28 and TRBJ1-1): DVKVTQSSRYLVKRTGEKVFLECVQDMDHENMFWYRQDPGLGLRLIYFSYDVKMKEKGDIPEGYSVSREKKERFSLILESASTNQTSMYLCASKVRVEAFFGQGTRLTVV.

This clone was seen a single time. Germline and junction disagree at one end, which may indicate a read error. This chain joins TRBV30 and TRBJ2-5; D not certain. The last part of the DNA fits TRBJ2-7 better; the J call may be wrong. The CDR3 is 12 residues long. Germline V gene lookup returns CDR1 GTSNPN and CDR2 SVGIG (reference sequence). CDR3 sequence (DNA): TGTGCCTGGAGGCCCCGGTCCTCCGAGCAGTACTTC. It codes for CAWRPRSSEQYF.